Listed below are T cell receptor beta chains from one sample, sequenced in a study of cytomegalovirus exposure and HLA in healthy donors. Only in-frame clones appear in the TCRdb table, and some are missing; sequencing was by immunoSEQ multiplex PCR. The sample gives approximately 160,000 clones, just under 80% of which show up once; 2.5% to 3.5% is in the top ten. The specimen sequenced was PBMCs. These receptors were taken from a woman aged 50 to 60 in good health and CMV-seropositive. Each CDR3 is given with its conserved first and last residue. The order of the fields is V gene, clone size, J gene, D gene, CDR3 protein, CDR3 DNA. A D gene is named only where the DNA matches it firmly. Some rows have no size entry. The others give once, few or many, or a class for an expanded clone.

V: TRBV15
size: .
J: TRBJ1-1
D: TRBD1
CDR3: CATSRGTGGLAYRTFF
DNA: TGTGCCACCAGCCGAGGGACAGGGGGCCTCGCATATCGCACTTTCTTT

V: TRBV27
size: once
J: TRBJ1-2
D: TRBD1
CDR3: CASSPGTGISYTF
DNA: TGTGCCAGCAGTCCCGGGACAGGGATAAGCTACACCTTC

V: TRBV30
size: .
J: TRBJ1-1
D: .
CDR3: CAWRAGVRTEAFF
DNA: TGTGCCTGGAGAGCCGGGGTTAGGACTGAAGCTTTCTTT

V: TRBV30
size: .
J: TRBJ2-6
D: TRBD1
CDR3: CAWSVGQGISSGANVLTF
DNA: TGTGCCTGGAGTGTGGGACAGGGGATCAGCTCTGGGGCCAACGTCCTGACTTTC

V: TRBV9
size: .
J: TRBJ2-7
D: .
CDR3: CASSAGQLSEQYF
DNA: TGTGCCAGCAGCGCCGGACAGTTAAGCGAGCAGTACTTC

V: TRBV5-1
size: .
J: TRBJ2-7
D: .
CDR3: CASSLDRAWVEQYF
DNA: TGCGCCAGCAGCTTGGACAGGGCCTGGGTCGAGCAGTACTTC

V: TRBV5-6
size: .
J: TRBJ2-7
D: TRBD2
CDR3: CASSLVGLGYEQYF
DNA: TGTGCCAGCAGCTTGGTGGGACTAGGCTACGAGCAGTACTTC

V: TRBV7-2
size: .
J: TRBJ1-4
D: TRBD1
CDR3: CASSFDRGTNEKLFF
DNA: TGTGCCAGCAGCTTCGACAGGGGAACTAATGAAAAACTGTTTTTT

V: TRBV27
size: few
J: TRBJ1-1
D: .
CDR3: CASSLAMSRGEAFF
DNA: TGTGCCAGCAGTTTAGCAATGAGTCGGGGAGAAGCTTTCTTT

V: TRBV6-1
size: .
J: TRBJ1-1
D: TRBD1
CDR3: CASGTGAFF
DNA: TGTGCCAGCGGGACAGGAGCTTTCTTT

V: TRBV19
size: .
J: TRBJ1-1
D: .
CDR3: CASSIDRGGETEAFF
DNA: TGTGCCAGTAGTATAGATCGGGGGGGGGAGACTGAAGCTTTCTTT

V: TRBV7-2
size: .
J: TRBJ2-7
D: TRBD2
CDR3: CASGLAAHYEQYF
DNA: TGTGCCAGCGGTCTAGCGGCCCACTACGAGCAGTACTTC

V: TRBV7-8
size: .
J: TRBJ2-1
D: TRBD2
CDR3: CASSGRGTSGYNEQFF
DNA: TGTGCCAGCAGCGGAAGGGGAACTAGCGGGTACAATGAGCAGTTCTTC

V: TRBV5-4
size: .
J: TRBJ2-1
D: TRBD2
CDR3: CASSPGGLAASYNEQFF
DNA: TGTGCCAGCAGCCCCGGTGGACTAGCGGCCTCCTACAATGAGCAGTTCTTC

V: TRBV9
size: .
J: TRBJ1-2
D: TRBD1
CDR3: CASSVGGQASTGGYTF
DNA: TGTGCCAGCAGCGTAGGGGGACAGGCGAGCACGGGGGGCTACACCTTC

V: TRBV2
size: .
J: TRBJ2-5
D: .
CDR3: CASSYSKETQYF
DNA: TGTGCCAGCAGTTACTCCAAAGAGACCCAGTACTTC

V: TRBV4-3
size: .
J: TRBJ2-7
D: TRBD2
CDR3: CASLLRGARGFYEQYF
DNA: TGCGCCAGCCTCCTGCGAGGGGCGCGGGGGTTCTACGAGCAGTACTTC

V: TRBV28
size: .
J: TRBJ2-1
D: .
CDR3: CASSLAEGGEQFF
DNA: TGTGCCAGCAGTTTGGCGGAGGGTGGGGAGCAGTTCTTC

V: TRBV19
size: .
J: TRBJ2-5
D: .
CDR3: CASSMGASSYQETQYF
DNA: TGTGCCAGTAGTATGGGGGCTAGCTCGTACCAAGAGACCCAGTACTTC

V: TRBV2
size: .
J: TRBJ1-4
D: TRBD1
CDR3: CASSPRGQPNEKLFF
DNA: TGTGCCAGCAGCCCCCGGGGACAGCCTAATGAAAAACTGTTTTTT

V: TRBV10-3
size: .
J: TRBJ1-1
D: TRBD1
CDR3: CAAAGGHTEAFF
DNA: TGTGCCGCCGCAGGGGGTCACACTGAAGCTTTCTTT

V: TRBV25-1
size: .
J: TRBJ1-2
D: .
CDR3: CASSGRQPLPYTF
DNA: TGTGCCAGCAGTGGCCGACAGCCTCTCCCCTACACCTTC

V: TRBV5-1
size: .
J: TRBJ1-2
D: .
CDR3: CASSHTQGTNYGYTF
DNA: TGCGCCAGCAGCCACACCCAGGGAACTAACTATGGCTACACCTTC

V: TRBV29-1
size: .
J: TRBJ1-1
D: .
CDR3: CSVGSMNTEAFF
DNA: TGCAGCGTTGGGAGCATGAACACTGAAGCTTTCTTT

V: TRBV11-3
size: .
J: TRBJ1-1
D: TRBD1
CDR3: CASSLGGQSTEAFF
DNA: TGTGCCAGCAGCTTAGGGGGACAGAGTACTGAAGCTTTCTTT

V: TRBV7-2
size: .
J: TRBJ2-2
D: .
CDR3: CASSSIPPGRKTGELFF
DNA: TGTGCCAGCAGCTCTATTCCCCCAGGCAGAAAAACCGGGGAGCTGTTTTTT

V: TRBV28
size: few
J: TRBJ1-5
D: .
CDR3: CASIPGFEQPQHF
DNA: TGTGCCAGCATCCCCGGGTTTGAACAGCCCCAGCATTTT

V: TRBV18
size: .
J: TRBJ1-1
D: .
CDR3: CASSSDSFNTEAFF
DNA: TGTGCCAGCTCATCGGACAGCTTCAACACTGAAGCTTTCTTT

V: TRBV30
size: .
J: TRBJ2-3
D: TRBD1
CDR3: CAWSLRGRATDTQYF
DNA: TGTGCCTGGAGTTTAAGGGGGCGGGCCACAGATACGCAGTATTTT

V: TRBV7-9
size: .
J: TRBJ2-7
D: .
CDR3: CASSPGQSRPYF
DNA: TGTGCCAGCAGCCCTGGACAGAGCCGACCGTACTTC

V: TRBV5-1
size: .
J: TRBJ2-3
D: .
CDR3: CASSRQEPGDTQYF
DNA: TGCGCCAGCAGCCGACAGGAACCGGGAGATACGCAGTATTTT

V: TRBV14
size: .
J: TRBJ2-4
D: .
CDR3: CASSRLIGNSQYF
DNA: TGTGCCAGCAGCCGCCTCATCGGAAACAGTCAGTACTTC

V: TRBV6-1
size: .
J: TRBJ1-1
D: .
CDR3: CASSEARGATEAFF
DNA: TGTGCCAGCAGTGAAGCAAGAGGCGCGACTGAAGCTTTCTTT

V: TRBV5-1
size: few
J: TRBJ1-3
D: .
CDR3: CASSLEGGTGNTIYF
DNA: TGCGCCAGCAGCTTGGAGGGGGGGACTGGAAACACCATATATTTT

V: TRBV19
size: .
J: TRBJ1-1
D: .
CDR3: CASSRNAQTPEAFF
DNA: TGTGCCAGTAGTAGAAACGCACAGACGCCGGAAGCTTTCTTT

V: TRBV19
size: few
J: TRBJ1-1
D: .
CDR3: CASDPRGNTEAFF
DNA: TGTGCCAGCGACCCCCGGGGGAACACTGAAGCTTTCTTT

V: TRBV19
size: once
J: TRBJ2-2
D: TRBD2
CDR3: CASSRLAGDPGELFF
DNA: TGTGCCAGTAGCCGACTAGCGGGAGATCCCGGGGAGCTGTTTTTT

V: TRBV6-6
size: .
J: TRBJ2-5
D: .
CDR3: CASSAQGRETQYF
DNA: TGTGCCAGCAGCGCTCAGGGTAGAGAGACCCAGTACTTC

V: TRBV7-3
size: .
J: TRBJ1-2
D: TRBD1
CDR3: CASSFPGTGLGGYTF
DNA: TGTGCCAGCAGCTTCCCCGGGACAGGCCTGGGTGGCTACACCTTC

V: TRBV9
size: .
J: TRBJ2-6
D: TRBD1
CDR3: CASSVTGALGANVLTF
DNA: TGTGCCAGCAGCGTGACAGGGGCGCTAGGGGCCAACGTCCTGACTTTC

V: TRBV6-1
size: .
J: TRBJ2-2
D: .
CDR3: CASTLKQGYGELFF
DNA: TGTGCCAGCACCCTGAAGCAGGGCTACGGGGAGCTGTTTTTT

V: TRBV7-9
size: .
J: TRBJ1-5
D: TRBD1
CDR3: CASSLYFGQGAQPQHF
DNA: TGTGCCAGCAGCTTATACTTTGGACAGGGGGCTCAGCCCCAGCATTTT

V: TRBV7-8
size: .
J: TRBJ2-5
D: .
CDR3: CASSLAYPDSVETQYF
DNA: TGTGCCAGCAGCTTAGCTTACCCAGACAGTGTGGAGACCCAGTACTTC

V: TRBV28
size: .
J: TRBJ2-7
D: .
CDR3: CASTETRGVLARQYF
DNA: TGTGCCAGCACTGAGACTAGAGGCGTTCTTGCGCGGCAGTACTTC

V: TRBV7-9
size: .
J: TRBJ2-7
D: TRBD1
CDR3: CASSARTGGPIEQYF
DNA: TGTGCCAGCAGCGCCCGGACAGGGGGCCCCATCGAGCAGTACTTC

V: TRBV21-1
size: .
J: TRBJ2-7
D: .
CDR3: CANSQGTHYEQYF
DNA: TGTGCCAACTCACAGGGGACCCACTACGAGCAGTACTTC

V: TRBV7-9
size: .
J: TRBJ2-1
D: .
CDR3: CASSLGLAGNEQFF
DNA: TGTGCCAGCAGCTTAGGGCTAGCAGGCAATGAGCAGTTCTTC